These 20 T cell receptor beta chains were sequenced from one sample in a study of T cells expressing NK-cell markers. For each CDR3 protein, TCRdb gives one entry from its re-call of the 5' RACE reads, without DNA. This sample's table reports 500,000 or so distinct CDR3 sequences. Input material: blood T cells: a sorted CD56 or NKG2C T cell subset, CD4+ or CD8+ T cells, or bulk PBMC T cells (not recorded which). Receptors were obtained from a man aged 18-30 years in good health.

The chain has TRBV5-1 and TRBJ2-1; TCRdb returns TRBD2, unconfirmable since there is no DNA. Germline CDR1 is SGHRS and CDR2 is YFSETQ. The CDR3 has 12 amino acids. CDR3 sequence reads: CASRGGGNEQFF.

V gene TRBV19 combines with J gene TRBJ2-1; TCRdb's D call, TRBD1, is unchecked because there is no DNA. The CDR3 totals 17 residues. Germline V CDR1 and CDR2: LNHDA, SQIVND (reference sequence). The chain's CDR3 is CASSPLRDRGSYNEQFF.

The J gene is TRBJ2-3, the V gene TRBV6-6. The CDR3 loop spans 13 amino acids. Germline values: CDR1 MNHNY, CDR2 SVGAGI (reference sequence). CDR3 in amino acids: CASSHATTDTQYF.

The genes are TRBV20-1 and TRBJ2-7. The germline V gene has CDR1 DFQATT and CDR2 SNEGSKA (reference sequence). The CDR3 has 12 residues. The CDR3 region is CSAREGAREQYF.

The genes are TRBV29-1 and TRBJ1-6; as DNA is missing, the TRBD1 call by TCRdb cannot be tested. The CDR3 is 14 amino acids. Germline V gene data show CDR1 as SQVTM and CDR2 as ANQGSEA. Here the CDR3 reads CSVADGFGGSPLHF.

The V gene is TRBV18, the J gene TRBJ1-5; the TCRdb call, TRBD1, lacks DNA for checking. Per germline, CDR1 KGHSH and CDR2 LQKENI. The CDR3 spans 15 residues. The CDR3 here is CASSRTAGIGQPQHF.

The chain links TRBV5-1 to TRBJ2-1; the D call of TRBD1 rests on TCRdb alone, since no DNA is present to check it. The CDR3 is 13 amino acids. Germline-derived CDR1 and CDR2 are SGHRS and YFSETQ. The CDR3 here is CASSLGLAREQFF.

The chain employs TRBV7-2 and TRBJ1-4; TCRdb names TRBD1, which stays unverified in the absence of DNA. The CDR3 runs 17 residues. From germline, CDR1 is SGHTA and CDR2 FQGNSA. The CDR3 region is CASSQMGGAPMDEKLFF.

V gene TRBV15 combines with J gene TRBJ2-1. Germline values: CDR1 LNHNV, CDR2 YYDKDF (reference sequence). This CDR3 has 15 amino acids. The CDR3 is CATTLPGSSYNEQFF.

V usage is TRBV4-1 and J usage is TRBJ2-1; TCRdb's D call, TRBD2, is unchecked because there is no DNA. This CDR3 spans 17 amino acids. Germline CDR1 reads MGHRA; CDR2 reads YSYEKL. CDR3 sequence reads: CASSQEWGGGPVNEQFF.

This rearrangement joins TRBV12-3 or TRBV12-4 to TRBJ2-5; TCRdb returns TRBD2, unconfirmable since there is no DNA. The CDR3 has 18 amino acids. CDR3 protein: CASSGPGLAGVEQETQYF.

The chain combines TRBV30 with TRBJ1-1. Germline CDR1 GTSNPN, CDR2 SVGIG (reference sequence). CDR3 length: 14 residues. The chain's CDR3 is CAWSVGGALPEAFF.

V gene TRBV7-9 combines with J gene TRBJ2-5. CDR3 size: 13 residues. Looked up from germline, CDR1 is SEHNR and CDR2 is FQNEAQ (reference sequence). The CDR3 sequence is CASSLDGRETQYF.

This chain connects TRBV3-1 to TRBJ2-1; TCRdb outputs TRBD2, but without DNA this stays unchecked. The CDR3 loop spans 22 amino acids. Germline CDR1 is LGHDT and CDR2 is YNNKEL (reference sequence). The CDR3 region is CASSPRAISGRGQGPLYNEQFF.

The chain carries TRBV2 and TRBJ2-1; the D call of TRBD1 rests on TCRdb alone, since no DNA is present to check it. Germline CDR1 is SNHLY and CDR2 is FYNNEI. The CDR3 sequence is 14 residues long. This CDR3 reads CASIKNGDANEQFF.

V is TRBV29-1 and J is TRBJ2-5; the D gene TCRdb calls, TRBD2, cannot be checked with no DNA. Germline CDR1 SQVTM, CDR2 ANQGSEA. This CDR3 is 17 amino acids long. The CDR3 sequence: CSVEDPTSGRAGETQYF. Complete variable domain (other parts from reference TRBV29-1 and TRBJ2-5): SAVISQKPSRDICQRGTSLTIQCQVDSQVTMMFWYRQQPGQSLTLIATANQGSEATYESGFVIDKFPISRPNLTFSTLTVSNMSPEDSSIYLCSVEDPTSGRAGETQYFGPGTRLLVL.

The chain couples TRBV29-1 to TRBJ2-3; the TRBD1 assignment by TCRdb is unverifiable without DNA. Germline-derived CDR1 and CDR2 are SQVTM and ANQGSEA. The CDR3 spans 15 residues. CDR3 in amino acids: CSVAGGVKGTDTQYF.

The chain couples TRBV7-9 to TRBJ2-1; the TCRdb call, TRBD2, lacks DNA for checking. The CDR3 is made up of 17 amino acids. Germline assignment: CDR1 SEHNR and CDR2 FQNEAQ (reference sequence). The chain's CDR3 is CASSSSSGLAGDNEQFF.

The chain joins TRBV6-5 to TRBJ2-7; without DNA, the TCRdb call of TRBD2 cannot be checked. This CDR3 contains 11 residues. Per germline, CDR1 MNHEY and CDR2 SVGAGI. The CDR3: CASASGTVQYF.

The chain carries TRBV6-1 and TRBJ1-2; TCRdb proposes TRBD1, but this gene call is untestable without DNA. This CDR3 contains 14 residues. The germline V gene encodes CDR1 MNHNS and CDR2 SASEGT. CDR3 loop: CASSPGQGENGYTF.